The present T cell receptor beta chain was sequenced within a study of cytomegalovirus exposure and HLA in healthy donors. General study results and limits: It was assumed in the presence/absence analyses that sequencing depth was roughly uniform across donors. Among TCR beta chains, those listed as cytomegalovirus-associated numbered under 200.

The CDR3 is 14 amino acids. Trimming shortened V by 2 bases and J by 9 bases, and 14 bases separated the two germline ends. Looked up from germline, CDR1 is SEHNR and CDR2 is FQNEAQ (reference sequence). About this clone: The antigen is not known.

Use of 60 Vbeta and 13 Jbeta primers characterized the PCR. Repertoires were generated with immunoSEQ multiplex PCR, while TCRdb's copy carries only in-frame clones and drops some. This table has around 130,000 clones, about 74% appearing once. This clonotype was sampled from a man aged 40-50 years in good health and CMV-seropositive. V usage is TRBV7-9 and J usage is TRBJ2-1; the D gene is possibly TRBD2 (6 bases). The sequenced sample consisted of PBMCs. In nucleotides, the CDR3 is TGTGCCAGCAGCTTAATGGGACTGGAGGGTGAGCAGTTCTTC. It yields the protein CASSLMGLEGEQFF.